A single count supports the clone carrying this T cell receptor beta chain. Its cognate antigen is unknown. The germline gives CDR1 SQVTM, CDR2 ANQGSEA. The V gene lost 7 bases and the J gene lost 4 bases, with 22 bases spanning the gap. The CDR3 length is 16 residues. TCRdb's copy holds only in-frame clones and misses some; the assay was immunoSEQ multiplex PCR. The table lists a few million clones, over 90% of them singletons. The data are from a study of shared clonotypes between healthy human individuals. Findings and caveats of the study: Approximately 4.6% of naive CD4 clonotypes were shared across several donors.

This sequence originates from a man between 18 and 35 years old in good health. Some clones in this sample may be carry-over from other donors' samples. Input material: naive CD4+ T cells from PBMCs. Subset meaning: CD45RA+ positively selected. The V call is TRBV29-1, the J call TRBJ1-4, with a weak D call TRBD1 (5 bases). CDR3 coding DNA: TGCAGCGCGCAGGCGATGAGGGCGGGGGATAATGAAAAACTGTTTTTT. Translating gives CSAQAMRAGDNEKLFF.